This T cell receptor beta chain is from a study of blood T cells in healthy people across ages. PBMCs, at least 6 million per sample, were isolated. Trimming took off 4 bases at V and 6 bases at J, with 14 bases between the two ends. CDR1 and CDR2 from the germline V gene are SEHNR and FQNEAQ (reference sequence). The CDR3 length is 14 residues. It was with a sample-barcoded 5' primer and a J-beta primer mix that a second PCR of about 6 to 11 cycles was run. TCRdb itself ran the 5' RACE reads through MiXCR, one entry per CDR3 protein. Among almost 800,000 distinct CDR3 sequences listed, about three fifths were seen once.

Sample: blood. The clonotype comes from a man younger than 45 in good health. The gene calls are TRBV7-9 and TRBJ2-3, with D perhaps TRBD1 (5 bases). CDR3 sequence reads: CASSWGRMADTQYF. Here the CDR3 DNA reads TGTGCCAGCAGCTGGGGCAGGATGGCCGATACGCAGTATTTT.